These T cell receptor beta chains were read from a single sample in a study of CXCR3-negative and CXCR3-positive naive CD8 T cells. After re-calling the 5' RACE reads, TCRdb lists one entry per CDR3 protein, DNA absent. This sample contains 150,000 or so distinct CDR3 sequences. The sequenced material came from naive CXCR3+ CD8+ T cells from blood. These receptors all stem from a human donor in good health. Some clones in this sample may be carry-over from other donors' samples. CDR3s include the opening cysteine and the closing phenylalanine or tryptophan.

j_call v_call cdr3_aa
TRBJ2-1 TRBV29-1 CSVVWGVSSYNEQFF
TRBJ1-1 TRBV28 CASRLNTEAFF
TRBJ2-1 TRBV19 CASSIKQVYNEQFF
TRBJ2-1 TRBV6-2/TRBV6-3 CASSYAARFNEQFF
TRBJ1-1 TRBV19 CASSIASGRDARGTEAFF
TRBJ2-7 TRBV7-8 CASSSPKVWGESSSYEQYF
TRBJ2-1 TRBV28 CAIGQGLSGSFLWENEQFF
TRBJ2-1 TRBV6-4 CASSLTGRANEQFF
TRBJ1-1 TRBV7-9 CASSLSMGGRSEAFF
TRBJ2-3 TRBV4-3 CASSQGDRGLSDTQYF
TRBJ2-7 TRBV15 CATSRDRHPVYEQYF
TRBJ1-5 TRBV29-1 CSAWGLGNWGDQPQHF
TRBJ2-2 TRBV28 CASSLRGVSGELFF
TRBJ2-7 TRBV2 CASSELAGGDYYEQYF
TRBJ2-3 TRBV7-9 CASSFPFLAGGPPDTQYF
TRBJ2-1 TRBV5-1 CASSLGQGNPYNEQFF
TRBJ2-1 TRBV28 CASRLQGAYNEQFF
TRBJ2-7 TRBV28 CASSLPQGKYRALYEQYF
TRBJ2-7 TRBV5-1 CASSPTGGAYEQYF
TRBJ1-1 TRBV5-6 CASSLEAGGGHFLPSNTEAFF
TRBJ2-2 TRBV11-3 CASSLGPGQENTGELFF
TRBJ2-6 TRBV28 CASSFEAGANVLTF
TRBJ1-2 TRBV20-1 CSARTINSGTSYGYTF
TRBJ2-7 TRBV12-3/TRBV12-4 CASSPTTGVSYEQYF